This is a list of T cell receptor beta chains from one sample in a study of blood T cell repertoires in COVID-19. Sequenced by immunoSEQ multiplex PCR; TCRdb stores in-frame clones only, minus some. The sample contains around 100,000 clones, approximately 82% of which appear only once. The sequenced sample consisted of peripheral blood. All receptors derive from a man aged 60 to 69 with active or convalescent COVID-19. The CDR3 runs from the conserved cysteine through the conserved F or W. A D gene is named only where the DNA matches it firmly. Where a row states a size, it is once, few, many or the class of an expanded clone; other rows omit it.

TRBD1	14	once	TRBV28	TRBJ2-7	CASTPGQGAYEQYF	TGTGCCAGCACCCCGGGACAGGGAGCCTACGAGCAGTACTTC
TRBD2	15	few	TRBV6-1	TRBJ2-1	CASSEGEAGGNEQFF	TGTGCCAGCAGTGAGGGAGAAGCGGGAGGTAATGAGCAGTTCTTC
-	15	many	TRBV4-2	TRBJ2-1	CASSPSGSSYNEQFF	TGTGCCAGCAGCCCGAGCGGTAGCTCCTACAATGAGCAGTTCTTC
-	14	-	TRBV5-1	TRBJ1-1	CASSDPSGGAEAFF	TGCGCCAGCAGCGACCCGTCGGGGGGAGCTGAAGCTTTCTTT
-	14	-	TRBV18	TRBJ1-1	CASSPPGASTEAFF	TGTGCCAGCTCACCTCCGGGAGCCTCCACTGAAGCTTTCTTT
-	13	-	TRBV7-8	TRBJ2-2	CASSRSQTGELFF	TGTGCCAGCAGCCGGTCCCAAACCGGGGAGCTGTTTTTT
TRBD1	15	-	TRBV14	TRBJ1-3	CASSQAGGLVYTIYF	TGTGCCAGCAGCCAAGCAGGGGGTCTCGTCTACACCATATATTTT
-	13	-	TRBV28	TRBJ1-6	CASSPFYNSPLHF	TGTGCCAGCAGTCCCTTCTATAATTCACCCCTCCACTTT
TRBD1	13	-	TRBV2	TRBJ2-7	CASLETGYHEQYF	TGTGCCAGCCTAGAGACAGGGTACCACGAGCAGTACTTC
-	15	once	TRBV7-2	TRBJ1-2	CASSFGDYEGYGYTF	TGTGCCAGCAGCTTTGGGGATTACGAGGGCTATGGCTACACCTTC
-	15	-	TRBV14	TRBJ2-5	CASSQVGGERETQYF	TGTGCCAGCAGCCAAGTAGGGGGTGAAAGGGAGACCCAGTACTTC
TRBD1	13	-	TRBV7-9	TRBJ2-6	CASSPRQGKDLTF	TGTGCCAGCAGCCCCAGACAGGGAAAGGACCTGACTTTC
TRBD1	15	many	TRBV7-2	TRBJ1-1	CASSSTGGLGTEAFF	TGTGCCAGCAGCTCGACAGGGGGGTTGGGGACTGAAGCTTTCTTT
TRBD2	15	-	TRBV6-5	TRBJ2-5	CASSSLAGGEETQYF	TGTGCCAGCAGTTCTCTAGCGGGAGGCGAAGAGACCCAGTACTTC
-	15	few	TRBV6-5	TRBJ2-6	CASRTTGTGANVLTF	TGTGCCAGCAGAACCACAGGGACCGGGGCCAACGTCCTGACTTTC
-	11	few	TRBV6-5	TRBJ2-5	CASTLGETQYF	TGTGCCAGCACCCTAGGAGAGACCCAGTACTTC
-	13	-	TRBV5-4	TRBJ2-1	CASSLRGASEQFF	TGTGCCAGCAGCTTGAGAGGCGCGTCTGAGCAGTTCTTC
-	13	-	TRBV6-5	TRBJ2-1	CASRSTVYNEQFF	TGTGCCAGCCGATCGACTGTGTACAATGAGCAGTTCTTC
TRBD2	14	-	TRBV2	TRBJ2-2	CARGLAGRTGELFF	TGTGCCAGAGGACTAGCGGGTCGCACCGGGGAGCTGTTTTTT
TRBD1	15	-	TRBV7-9	TRBJ1-4	CASSPGPGGYEKLFF	TGTGCCAGCAGCCCCGGGCCAGGGGGCTATGAAAAACTGTTTTTT